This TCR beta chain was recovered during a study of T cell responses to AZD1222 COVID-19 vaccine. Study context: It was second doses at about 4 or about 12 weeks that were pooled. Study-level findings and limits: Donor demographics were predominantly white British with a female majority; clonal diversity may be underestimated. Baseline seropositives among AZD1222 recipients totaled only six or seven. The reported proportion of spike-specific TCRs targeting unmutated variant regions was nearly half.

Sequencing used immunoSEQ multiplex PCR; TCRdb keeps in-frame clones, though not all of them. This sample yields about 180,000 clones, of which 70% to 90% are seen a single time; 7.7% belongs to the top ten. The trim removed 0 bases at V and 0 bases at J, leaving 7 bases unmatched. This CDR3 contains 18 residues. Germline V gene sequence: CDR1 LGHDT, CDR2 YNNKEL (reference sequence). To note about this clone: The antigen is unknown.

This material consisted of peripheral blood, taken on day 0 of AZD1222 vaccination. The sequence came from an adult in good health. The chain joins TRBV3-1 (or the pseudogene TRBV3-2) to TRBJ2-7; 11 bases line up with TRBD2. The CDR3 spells CASSQDRGLAARSYEQYF. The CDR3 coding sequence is TGTGCCAGCAGCCAAGATCGGGGACTAGCGGCCCGCTCCTACGAGCAGTACTTC.